The rows below give T cell receptor beta chains drawn from one sample of a study of T cells in Graves' hyperthyroidism and ophthalmopathy. A single record per CDR3 protein comes from TCRdb applying MiXCR to the multiplex PCR reads. The table has 350,000 to 450,000 distinct CDR3 sequences, about 18% seen once. Source material: blood. The receptor set was obtained from a woman aged 25 to 39 with Graves' hyperthyroidism that later progressed to Graves' ophthalmopathy. The CDR3 runs from the conserved cysteine through the conserved F or W. Fields, in order: CDR3 protein, CDR3 DNA, clone size, V gene, D gene, J gene. D genes are given only for firm matches. Size is stated for part of the rows, as once, few or many counts, or as a class when the clone is expanded.

CASSYGEDQETQYF | TGTGCCAGCAGCTACGGAGAGGATCAAGAGACCCAGTACTTC | many | TRBV9 | . | TRBJ2-5
CASSLVGPPDGELFF | TGCGCCAGCAGCTTGGTTGGGCCCCCAGACGGGGAGCTGTTTTTT | many | TRBV5-1 | . | TRBJ2-2
CASSIGDYQTGELFF | TGTGCCAGTAGTATTGGGGACTACCAGACCGGGGAGCTGTTTTTT | . | TRBV19 | TRBD2 | TRBJ2-2
CASSRVSGGAYEQYF | TGTGCCAGCTCTAGAGTGAGCGGGGGGGCATACGAGCAGTACTTC | . | TRBV6-1 | TRBD2 | TRBJ2-7
CASSPHSVYEQYF | TGTGCCAGCAGTCCCCACTCCGTCTACGAGCAGTACTTC | many | TRBV6-1 | . | TRBJ2-7
CASSPELEVVTFYNEQFF | TGTGCCAGCAGCCCCGAACTTGAGGTGGTCACATTCTACAATGAGCAGTTCTTC | many | TRBV11-2 | . | TRBJ2-1
CASSPQGREKLFF | TGTGCCAGCTCACCCCAGGGGCGCGAAAAACTGTTTTTT | many | TRBV18 | . | TRBJ1-4
CASSPNRDPSGNTIYF | TGTGCCAGCAGCCCCAACAGGGATCCTTCTGGAAACACCATATATTTT | many | TRBV7-2 | . | TRBJ1-3
CASRPTEPNQPQHF | TGTGCCAGTAGGCCGACAGAGCCCAATCAGCCCCAGCATTTT | . | TRBV19 | . | TRBJ1-5
CSVPDRKRGEGSPLHF | TGCAGCGTCCCGGACAGGAAGAGAGGAGAGGGTTCACCCCTCCACTTT | . | TRBV29-1 | TRBD1 | TRBJ1-6
CASNQGAWHTEAFF | TGTGCCAGCAATCAGGGGGCCTGGCACACTGAAGCTTTCTTT | many | TRBV12-3/TRBV12-4 | TRBD1 | TRBJ1-1
CASSSTRDRPYEQYF | TGTGCCAGCAGCTCGACGCGGGACAGACCATACGAGCAGTACTTC | many | TRBV7-9 | . | TRBJ2-7
CASSGNSNQPQHF | TGTGCCAGCAGTGGAAATTCCAATCAGCCCCAGCATTTT | many | TRBV6-2/TRBV6-3 | . | TRBJ1-5
CASSNLPGQGRPYEQYF | TGTGCCAGTAGTAACTTACCGGGACAGGGGAGACCCTACGAGCAGTACTTC | . | TRBV19 | TRBD1 | TRBJ2-7
CASSLAAYNEQFF | TGTGCCAGCAGCTTAGCAGCCTACAATGAGCAGTTCTTC | few | TRBV7-9 | . | TRBJ2-1
CASSSPSGLTIQYF | TGTGCCAGCAGCTCACCCTCCGGGCTTACCATTCAGTACTTC | . | TRBV7-9 | . | TRBJ2-4
CASSIVQGAPNEAFF | TGTGCCAGTAGTATCGTACAGGGGGCTCCCAACGAAGCTTTCTTT | many | TRBV19 | TRBD1 | TRBJ1-1
CASSFTSQAAQETQYF | TGTGCCAGCAGCTTCACTTCCCAGGCGGCCCAAGAGACCCAGTACTTC | many | TRBV13 | . | TRBJ2-5
CSARAGATNQPQHF | TGCAGTGCTAGAGCTGGGGCCACTAATCAGCCCCAGCATTTT | many | TRBV20-1 | . | TRBJ1-5
CASSLGLAVQSTTDTQYF | TGTGCCAGCAGCTTAGGACTAGCGGTCCAATCAACCACAGATACGCAGTATTTT | . | TRBV11-1 | TRBD2 | TRBJ2-3
CAWSGLADNYNEQFF | TGTGCCTGGAGTGGGCTAGCGGATAACTACAATGAGCAGTTCTTC | many | TRBV30 | TRBD2 | TRBJ2-1
CASRWTVNPSNSPLHF | TGTGCCAGCAGATGGACAGTAAACCCCTCCAATTCACCCCTCCACTTT | many | TRBV2 | . | TRBJ1-6
CAWSQDRDQPQHF | TGTGCCTGGAGTCAGGACAGAGATCAGCCCCAGCATTTT | . | TRBV30 | . | TRBJ1-5
CASIRTSGQETQYF | TGTGCCAGCATAAGGACTAGCGGACAAGAGACCCAGTACTTC | . | TRBV2 | TRBD2 | TRBJ2-5
CASSTVAGGPMDEQFF | TGTGCCAGCAGTACCGTAGCGGGAGGCCCGATGGATGAGCAGTTCTTC | many | TRBV28 | TRBD2 | TRBJ2-1
CSAYFRSDYGYTF | TGCAGTGCTTACTTCCGGTCCGACTATGGCTACACCTTC | many | TRBV20-1 | . | TRBJ1-2
CASSRTSGDTDTQYF | TGTGCCAGCAGCCGGACTAGCGGGGACACAGATACGCAGTATTTT | many | TRBV11-2 | TRBD2 | TRBJ2-3
CAISERTSGGKGTQYF | TGTGCCATCAGCGAACGAACTAGCGGGGGCAAGGGGACCCAGTACTTC | many | TRBV10-3 | TRBD2 | TRBJ2-5
CASRGPGLASGNTIYF | TGTGCCAGCAGAGGCCCGGGTCTTGCTTCTGGAAACACCATATATTTT | . | TRBV6-1 | . | TRBJ1-3
CASSLGTNYEQYF | TGCGCCAGCAGCTTGGGAACAAACTACGAGCAGTACTTC | many | TRBV5-1 | . | TRBJ2-7
CASTGTENTGELFF | TGTGCCAGCACCGGGACAGAGAACACCGGGGAGCTGTTTTTT | . | TRBV7-9 | TRBD1 | TRBJ2-2
CASSLRLAGGIYEQYF | TGTGCCAGCAGTTTGCGACTAGCGGGAGGTATCTACGAGCAGTACTTC | many | TRBV27 | TRBD2 | TRBJ2-7
CASSIGTAANYGYTF | TGTGCCAGCAGTATCGGGACAGCCGCTAACTATGGCTACACCTTC | . | TRBV6-1 | TRBD1 | TRBJ1-2
CASSPPYPRRHTQYF | TGTGCCAGCAGCCCCCCCTACCCAAGACGCCATACGCAGTATTTT | many | TRBV6-2/TRBV6-3 | . | TRBJ2-3
CASSQQVTGELFF | TGCGCCAGCAGCCAACAGGTCACCGGGGAGCTGTTTTTT | many | TRBV4-1 | . | TRBJ2-2
CASSPRQGVATGELFF | TGTGCCAGCAGTCCCAGACAGGGGGTGGCCACCGGGGAGCTGTTTTTT | many | TRBV6-1 | TRBD1 | TRBJ2-2
CASSFLAASGETQYF | TGCGCCAGCAGCTTCCTGGCCGCCTCGGGAGAGACCCAGTACTTC | few | TRBV5-1 | . | TRBJ2-5
CATSRDRGTGLRPGELFF | TGTGCCACCAGCAGAGATAGGGGGACAGGGCTTCGCCCCGGGGAGCTGTTTTTT | few | TRBV15 | TRBD1 | TRBJ2-2
CSARAPGQPGYTF | TGCAGTGCTAGAGCCCCGGGACAGCCAGGCTACACCTTC | . | TRBV20-1 | TRBD1 | TRBJ1-2
CASSEGDFHQETQYF | TGTGCCAGCAGTGAGGGGGACTTCCACCAAGAGACCCAGTACTTC | many | TRBV2 | . | TRBJ2-5
CASSVGLAGADTQYF | TGTGCCAGCAGCGTGGGACTAGCGGGAGCAGATACGCAGTATTTT | many | TRBV5-8 | TRBD2 | TRBJ2-3
CASSSGATGYTF | TGTGCCAGCAGTTCGGGGGCGACGGGCTACACCTTC | many | TRBV28 | . | TRBJ1-2
CASSIAAGDYGYTF | TGTGCCAGTAGTATAGCAGCAGGGGACTATGGCTACACCTTC | few | TRBV19 | . | TRBJ1-2
CASRQPGLAKKGASTDTQYF | TGCGCCAGCAGGCAACCGGGACTAGCGAAAAAGGGGGCTAGCACAGATACGCAGTATTTT | few | TRBV4-1 | TRBD2 | TRBJ2-3
CASRRDGSNYGYTF | TGCGCCAGCAGGAGGGACGGATCTAACTATGGCTACACCTTC | many | TRBV5-1 | . | TRBJ1-2
CASSQESRDGQPQHF | TGCGCCAGCAGCCAAGAAAGCAGGGACGGGCAGCCCCAGCATTTT | few | TRBV4-1 | . | TRBJ1-5
CASSFSLAYEQYF | TGTGCCAGCAGTTTCTCGTTGGCCTACGAGCAGTACTTC | many | TRBV12-3/TRBV12-4 | . | TRBJ2-7